One sample yielded the 12 T cell receptor beta chains listed below, sequenced in a study of blood T cells in healthy people across ages. Through a sample-barcoded 5' primer and a J-beta primer mix, a second PCR was run for roughly 6 to 12 cycles. One entry per CDR3 protein results from TCRdb running MiXCR on the 5' RACE reads. The data show hundreds of thousands of distinct CDR3 sequences, with about 25% seen just once and approximately 3.6% held by the top ten. A further study also used this sample, focusing on T cells of mothers and their children.

Sequenced input: blood. These receptors were taken from a boy aged 2 to 10 in good health.

This clonotype was seen only a few times. V and J are TRBV6-5 and TRBJ2-5; 9 bases are a match to TRBD2. Trimming cost V 8 bases and J 7 bases; bases outside gene matches: 8. This CDR3 contains 13 residues. CDR1 is MNHEY and CDR2 is SVGAGI in the germline V gene. DNA of the CDR3: TGTGCCAGCGCGATAGCGGGGGTGGGGACCCAGTACTTC. It yields the protein CASAIAGVGTQYF.

This clonotype was observed a few times. The V gene is TRBV7-2, the J gene TRBJ2-2; 12 bases fit TRBD2. The CDR3 loop spans 16 amino acids. Germline assignment: CDR1 SGHTA and CDR2 FQGNSA. Trimming at V came to 5 bases and at J to 4 bases, leaving 5 bases not matched to a gene. In DNA form, the CDR3 reads TGTGCCAGCAGCACACCTAGCGGGGGGGGCACCGGGGAGCTGTTTTTT. It codes for CASSTPSGGGTGELFF.

This chain links TRBV20-1 with TRBJ1-1; no reliable D call. CDR1 and CDR2 from the germline V gene are DFQATT and SNEGSKA (reference sequence). The CDR3 covers 13 residues. The V gene lost 2 bases and the J gene lost 4 bases, with 11 bases spanning the gap. CDR3 region: CSARRQPGTEAFF. The CDR3 DNA sequence: TGCAGTGCTAGACGTCAGCCGGGCACTGAAGCTTTCTTT.

This clonotype was seen a handful of times. The chain has TRBV29-1 and TRBJ2-3; D gene unclear. The ends were cut back, 3 bases at V and 2 bases at J, with 6 bases in the middle. The CDR3 extends over 12 amino acids. CDR1 and CDR2 (germline): SQVTM, ANQGSEA. CDR3 coding DNA: TGCAGCGTTGACAGTTACACAGATACGCAGTATTTT. Amino acid sequence: CSVDSYTDTQYF.

CDR3 sequence: CASSLGGNGGDTQYF. CDR3 DNA: TGTGCCAGCAGCTTGGGGGGGAACGGTGGAGATACGCAGTATTTT. The rearrangement uses TRBV5-5 and TRBJ2-3; TRBD1 or TRBD2 may be the D gene (5 bases each). This CDR3 region has 15 residues. CDR1 SGHKS and CDR2 YYEKEE come from the germline V gene (reference sequence). V lost 0 bases to trimming and J lost 5 bases, with 13 bases between them.

The V call is TRBV20-1, the J call TRBJ2-5; possible D gene TRBD2, 6 bases. The CDR3 contains 17 residues. Germline V gives CDR1 DFQATT, CDR2 SNEGSKA (reference sequence). V shed 1 base and J shed 0 bases, with 18 bases lying between them. This chain's CDR3 is CSARAGVMGRDQETQYF. CDR3 in DNA: TGCAGTGCTAGAGCGGGAGTAATGGGTAGGGACCAAGAGACCCAGTACTTC.

The chain carries TRBV5-1 and TRBJ2-3; 7 positions match TRBD1. The germline V gene has CDR1 SGHRS and CDR2 YFSETQ. This CDR3 comprises 15 residues. The J segment lost 5 bases and the V segment lost 4 bases, leaving 10 bases of the junction unmatched. The DNA of the CDR3 is TGCGCCAGCAGCCTCGGGACAGCCTCTTTAGATACGCAGTATTTT. It encodes CASSLGTASLDTQYF.

This clonotype was observed a few times. The CDR3: CSVGLASTGELFF. The CDR3 DNA reads as TGCAGCGTAGGACTAGCGTCCACCGGGGAGCTGTTTTTT. The genes are TRBV29-1 and TRBJ2-2; 9 bases map to TRBD2. Germline V gene sequence: CDR1 SQVTM, CDR2 ANQGSEA. V was clipped by 6 bases and J by 4 bases; unmatched bases: 3. This CDR3 is 13 amino acids long.

The table lists this clonotype with a few counts. This chain joins TRBV6-4 and TRBJ2-1; 9 bases fit TRBD2. In germline, CDR1 is MRHNA, CDR2 SNTAGT. The CDR3 is made up of 14 amino acids. After removal of 3 bases from V and 6 bases from J, the junction contained 3 bases not matched to a gene. DNA for the CDR3: TGTGCCAGCAGTGAAGGACTAGCGATCAATGAGCAGTTCTTC. Protein sequence: CASSEGLAINEQFF.

V gene TRBV7-2 combines with J gene TRBJ2-5; 9 bases are shared with TRBD1. The last part of the DNA fits TRBJ2-7 better; the J call may be wrong. Per germline, CDR1 SGHTA and CDR2 FQGNSA. This CDR3 is built from 13 residues. The CDR3 coding sequence is TGTGCCAGCAGCTTAACAGGGGGCAACGAGCAGTACTTC. This sequence encodes CASSLTGGNEQYF.

This rearrangement joins TRBV12-3 or TRBV12-4 to TRBJ2-1; 13 nucleotides align to TRBD2. The DNA end is a closer match to TRBJ2-7, so the J assignment may be wrong. This CDR3 has 15 amino acids. CDR3 sequence (DNA): TGTGCCAGCAGTTCGGGACTAGCGGGAATTGGCGAGCAGTACTTC. Its protein product is CASSSGLAGIGEQYF.

The chain is built from TRBV9 and TRBJ2-4, with D perhaps matching TRBD2 (6 bases). Germline CDR1 and CDR2: SGDLS and YYNGEE. V shed 3 bases and J shed 6 bases, with 19 bases lying between them. The CDR3 length is 16 residues. The CDR3 coding sequence is TGTGCCAGCAGCGCTGCGGTGGGGGGAACGCGAAACATTCAGTACTTC. It specifies CASSAAVGGTRNIQYF.